This TCR beta chain was recorded in a study of blood T cells in healthy people across ages. A few counts support this clonotype. Germline V gene data show CDR1 as SNHLY and CDR2 as FYNNEI. The CDR3 runs 12 residues. Together with a sample-barcoded 5' primer, a J-beta primer mix was included in a second PCR lasting roughly 6 to 12 cycles. TCRdb reprocessed the 5' RACE reads via MiXCR and lists one record per CDR3 protein. The table records around 780,000 distinct CDR3 sequences, 25% to 30% of them present only once. No fewer than 6 micrograms of total RNA were isolated from every sample. Separately, the same data were catalogued under a study of T cells of mothers and their children.

The TCR originated in a boy under 18 in good health. Sequenced sample: blood. The gene calls are TRBV2 and TRBJ2-5; D gene unclear. Near its end, the DNA agrees better with TRBJ2-1, so the J call may be wrong. CDR3 residues: CASRLYFGEQFF. The CDR3 DNA follows: TGTGCCAGCAGACTTTATTTTGGTGAGCAGTTCTTC.